This T cell receptor beta chain was captured in a study of OX40 agonist ivuxolimab in advanced cancers. Study-wide findings and caveats: Expanded clones were, on average, more numerous in CD8+ T cells than in CD4+.

On cycle 4 day 1 and cycle 7 day 1, as well as at baseline, blood was sampled. The assay was immunoSEQ multiplex PCR, and TCRdb's table has in-frame clones only and misses some. The sample carries around 50,000 clones, 70% to 90% recorded once. With respect to this clone: Its specificity is unknown.

The CDR3 runs to 16 residues. Germline V lookup: CDR1 ENHRY, CDR2 SYGVKD. Losses at the gene ends were 0 bases for V and 7 bases for J; bases not matched to a gene: 5. This clonotype was sampled from an adult with an advanced solid tumor such as melanoma, head and neck, liver or kidney cancer. The rearrangement joins TRBV10-3 to TRBJ2-1, with TRBD2 matching over 11 bases. Sample: CD4+ or CD8+ T cells sorted from blood, taken in a trial of the OX40 agonist ivuxolimab. The CDR3 region is CAISESSSGRDNEQFF. The CDR3 DNA sequence: TGTGCCATCAGTGAGTCGAGTAGCGGGAGGGATAATGAGCAGTTCTTC.